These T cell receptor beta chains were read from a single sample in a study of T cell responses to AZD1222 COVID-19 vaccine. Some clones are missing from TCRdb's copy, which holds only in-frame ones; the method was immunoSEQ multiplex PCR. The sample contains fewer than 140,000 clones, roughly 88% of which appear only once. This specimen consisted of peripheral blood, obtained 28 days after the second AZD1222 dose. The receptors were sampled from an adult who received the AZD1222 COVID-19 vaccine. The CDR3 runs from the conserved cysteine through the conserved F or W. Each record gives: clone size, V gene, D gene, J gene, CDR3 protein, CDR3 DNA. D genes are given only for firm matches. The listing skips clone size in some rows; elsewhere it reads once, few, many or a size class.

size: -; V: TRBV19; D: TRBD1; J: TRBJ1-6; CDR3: CASRPGQGPNSPLHF; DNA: TGTGCCAGTAGGCCGGGACAGGGCCCTAATTCACCCCTCCACTTT
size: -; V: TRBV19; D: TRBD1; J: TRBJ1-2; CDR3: CASTQGAALYGYTF; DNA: TGTGCCAGTACCCAGGGGGCTGCGCTCTATGGCTACACCTTC
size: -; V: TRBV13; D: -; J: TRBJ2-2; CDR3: CASSLRGATGELFF; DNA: TGTGCCAGCAGCTTAAGGGGCGCGACCGGGGAGCTGTTTTTT
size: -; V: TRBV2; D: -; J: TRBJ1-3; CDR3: CASSEAMQGAIRSGNTIYF; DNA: TGTGCCAGCAGTGAAGCAATGCAGGGTGCGATTCGCTCTGGAAACACCATATATTTT
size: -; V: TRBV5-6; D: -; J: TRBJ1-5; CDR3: CASSLVGTPDQPQHF; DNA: TGTGCCAGCAGCTTGGTAGGGACACCGGATCAGCCCCAGCATTTT
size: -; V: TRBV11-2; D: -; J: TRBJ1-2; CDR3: CASSAPTSARTSHHYGYTF; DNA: TGTGCCAGCAGCGCCCCGACCTCCGCCCGCACTTCTCACCACTATGGCTACACCTTC
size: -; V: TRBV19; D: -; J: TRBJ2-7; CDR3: CASSMIRTGAYEQYF; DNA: TGTGCCAGTAGTATGATCCGGACCGGGGCCTACGAGCAGTACTTC
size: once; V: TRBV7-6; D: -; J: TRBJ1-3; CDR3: CASSLGKYFSGNTIYF; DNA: TGTGCCAGCAGCTTAGGAAAATACTTCTCTGGAAACACCATATATTTT
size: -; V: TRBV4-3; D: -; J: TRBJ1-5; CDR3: CASSQGPGQVQPQHF; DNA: TGCGCCAGCAGCCAAGGACCGGGCCAGGTCCAGCCCCAGCATTTT
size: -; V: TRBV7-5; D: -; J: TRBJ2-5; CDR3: CVWIETQYF; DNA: TGTGTCTGGATAGAGACCCAGTACTTC
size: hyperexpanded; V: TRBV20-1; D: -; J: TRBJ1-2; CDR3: CSPSLYGYTF; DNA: TGCAGTCCAAGCCTCTATGGCTACACCTTC
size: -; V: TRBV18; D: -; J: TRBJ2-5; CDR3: CASSPPGRKETQYF; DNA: TGTGCCAGCTCACCACCAGGCAGGAAAGAGACCCAGTACTTC
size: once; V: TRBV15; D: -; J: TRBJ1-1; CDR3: CATSRLNTEAFF; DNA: TGTGCCACCAGCAGGCTGAACACTGAAGCTTTCTTT
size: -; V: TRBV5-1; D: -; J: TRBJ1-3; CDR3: CASSLGASGNTIYF; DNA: TGCGCCAGCAGCTTGGGGGCCTCTGGAAACACCATATATTTT
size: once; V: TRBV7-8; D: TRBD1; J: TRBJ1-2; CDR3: CASSLTRQGASQGYTF; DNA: TGTGCCAGCAGCTTAACAAGACAGGGGGCATCGCAGGGCTACACCTTC
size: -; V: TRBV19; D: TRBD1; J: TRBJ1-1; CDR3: CASSTLPGQGPQAFF; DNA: TGTGCCAGTAGTACACTCCCGGGACAGGGGCCGCAAGCTTTCTTT
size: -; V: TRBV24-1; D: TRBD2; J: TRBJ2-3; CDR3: CATSESGLADGGVGTDTQYF; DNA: TGTGCCACCAGTGAATCGGGACTAGCGGACGGAGGTGTCGGCACAGATACGCAGTATTTT
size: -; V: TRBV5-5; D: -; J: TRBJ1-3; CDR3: CASSLAGSSGNTIYF; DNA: TGTGCCAGCAGCTTGGCAGGCTCCTCTGGAAACACCATATATTTT
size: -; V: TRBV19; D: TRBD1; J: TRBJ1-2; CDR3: CASSGQGAVSGGYTF; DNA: TGTGCCAGTAGCGGACAGGGGGCCGTTTCGGGAGGCTACACCTTC
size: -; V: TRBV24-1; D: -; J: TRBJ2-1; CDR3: CATTLGNEQFF; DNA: TGTGCCACCACCTTAGGCAATGAGCAGTTCTTC
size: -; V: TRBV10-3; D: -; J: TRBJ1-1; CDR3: CAIKVHRNTEAFF; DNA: TGTGCCATCAAAGTGCACCGGAACACTGAAGCTTTCTTT
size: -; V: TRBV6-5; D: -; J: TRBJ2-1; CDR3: CASRPSTTPNEQFF; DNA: TGTGCCAGCAGGCCGTCGACAACCCCCAATGAGCAGTTCTTC
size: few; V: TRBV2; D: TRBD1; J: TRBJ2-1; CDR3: CASTPNRGSSEQFF; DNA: TGTGCCAGCACACCCAACAGGGGGTCCTCTGAGCAGTTCTTC
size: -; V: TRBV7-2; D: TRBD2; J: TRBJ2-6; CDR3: CASSQPPGGGAGANVLTF; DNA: TGTGCCAGCAGCCAGCCCCCCGGGGGGGGCGCTGGGGCCAACGTCCTGACTTTC
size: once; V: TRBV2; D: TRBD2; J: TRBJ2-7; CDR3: CASSEAPLAGGSEQYF; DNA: TGTGCCAGCAGTGAAGCACCGCTAGCGGGGGGTTCCGAGCAGTACTTC
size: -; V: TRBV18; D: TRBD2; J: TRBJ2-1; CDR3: CASSPQGTSGGAASNNEQFF; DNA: TGTGCCAGCTCACCACAGGGCACTAGCGGGGGGGCAGCCTCCAACAATGAGCAGTTCTTC
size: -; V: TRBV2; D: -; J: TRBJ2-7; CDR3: CASTRQTYEQYF; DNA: TGTGCCAGCACTCGACAGACCTACGAGCAGTACTTC
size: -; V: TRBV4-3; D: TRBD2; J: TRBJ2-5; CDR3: CASSQDLTSGATKETQYF; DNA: TGCGCCAGCAGCCAAGATTTGACTAGCGGGGCTACAAAGGAGACCCAGTACTTC
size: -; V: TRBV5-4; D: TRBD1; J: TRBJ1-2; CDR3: CASSVDRGSVGYTF; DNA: TGTGCCAGCAGCGTTGACAGGGGCAGTGTTGGCTACACCTTC
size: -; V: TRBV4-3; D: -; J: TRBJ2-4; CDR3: CASSQDSNRGRDVGNIQYF; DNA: TGCGCCAGCAGCCAAGATTCTAATCGAGGCAGGGATGTGGGGAACATTCAGTACTTC
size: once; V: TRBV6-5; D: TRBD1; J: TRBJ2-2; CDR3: CASSRGQGITGELFF; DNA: TGTGCCAGCAGCCGGGGACAGGGGATCACCGGGGAGCTGTTTTTT
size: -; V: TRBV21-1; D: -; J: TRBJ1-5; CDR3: CASGTGTESYQPQHF; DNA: TGTGCCAGCGGCACCGGGACAGAGTCGTATCAGCCCCAGCATTTT
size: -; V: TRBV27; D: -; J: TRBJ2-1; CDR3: CASRGQGRQFF; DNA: TGTGCCAGCAGAGGGCAGGGTAGGCAGTTCTTC
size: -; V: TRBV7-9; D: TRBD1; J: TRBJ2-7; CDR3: CASSGPGTGVGEQYF; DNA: TGTGCCAGCAGCGGACCCGGGACAGGGGTTGGCGAGCAGTACTTC
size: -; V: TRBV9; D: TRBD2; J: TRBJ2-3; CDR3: CASSEEAGGPTDTQYF; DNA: TGTGCCAGCAGCGAGGAGGCGGGGGGCCCCACAGATACGCAGTATTTT
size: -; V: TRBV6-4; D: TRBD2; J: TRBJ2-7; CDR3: CASSEASGLSYEQYF; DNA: TGTGCCAGCAGTGAAGCTAGCGGACTATCCTACGAGCAGTACTTC
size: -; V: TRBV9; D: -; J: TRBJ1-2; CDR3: CASSVATGGAYGYTF; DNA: TGTGCCAGCAGCGTAGCTACTGGGGGCGCATATGGCTACACCTTC